Listed below are T cell receptor beta chains from one sample, sequenced in a study of blood T cell repertoires in COVID-19. TCRdb's copy holds only in-frame clones and misses some; the assay was immunoSEQ multiplex PCR. The sample yields some 220,000 clones, approximately 85% seen once. Sequencing was performed on peripheral blood. The receptors derive from a woman in her sixties or seventies with COVID-19, enrolled during active disease. CDR3s include the opening cysteine and the closing phenylalanine or tryptophan. A D gene is named only where the DNA matches it firmly. Rows may omit the clone size; those that give it use once, few, many or a size class.

len: 14; j_gene: TRBJ2-2; d_gene: TRBD1; v_gene: TRBV7-2; abundance: NA; CDR3nt: TGTGCCAGCAGCTGGGACAGGGAGACCGGGGAGCTGTTTTTT; CDR3aa: CASSWDRETGELFF
len: 15; j_gene: TRBJ1-2; d_gene: NA; v_gene: TRBV3-1/TRBV3-2; abundance: NA; CDR3nt: TGTGCCAGCAGCCCCCAGACAGTATCTAACTATGGCTACACCTTC; CDR3aa: CASSPQTVSNYGYTF
len: 13; j_gene: TRBJ1-4; d_gene: TRBD1; v_gene: TRBV10-3; abundance: once; CDR3nt: TGTGCCATCAGCGGCGGGACAGGAGAAAAACTGTTTTTT; CDR3aa: CAISGGTGEKLFF
len: 13; j_gene: TRBJ1-1; d_gene: NA; v_gene: TRBV6-1; abundance: NA; CDR3nt: TGTGCCAGCAGTGAATTAGGGGGGGGGATAGCTTTCTTT; CDR3aa: CASSELGGGIAFF
len: 15; j_gene: TRBJ1-4; d_gene: TRBD1; v_gene: TRBV11-3; abundance: NA; CDR3nt: TGTGCCAGCAGCCGTCGACAGGGTCGGGGAGAAAAACTGTTTTTT; CDR3aa: CASSRRQGRGEKLFF
len: 14; j_gene: TRBJ1-2; d_gene: TRBD1; v_gene: TRBV25-1; abundance: few; CDR3nt: TGTGCCAGCAGTGAAGCAGGGGGTGGGGTTGGCTACACCTTC; CDR3aa: CASSEAGGGVGYTF
len: 15; j_gene: TRBJ2-1; d_gene: TRBD2; v_gene: TRBV3-1/TRBV3-2; abundance: NA; CDR3nt: TGTGCCAGCAGCCAGCGGACTAGCGGATACAATGAGCAGTTCTTC; CDR3aa: CASSQRTSGYNEQFF
len: 13; j_gene: TRBJ2-1; d_gene: NA; v_gene: TRBV5-4; abundance: NA; CDR3nt: TGTGCCAGCAGCTTCCGGTTGGGCGATGAGCAGTTCTTC; CDR3aa: CASSFRLGDEQFF
len: 13; j_gene: TRBJ1-1; d_gene: TRBD1; v_gene: TRBV29-1; abundance: once; CDR3nt: TGCAGCGTTAAGGGACAGGGGTTGGCTGAAGCTTTCTTT; CDR3aa: CSVKGQGLAEAFF
len: 16; j_gene: TRBJ2-2; d_gene: TRBD2; v_gene: TRBV9; abundance: NA; CDR3nt: TGTGCCAGCAGCCCCACAGCGGGAGGGAGCACCGGGGAGCTGTTTTTT; CDR3aa: CASSPTAGGSTGELFF
len: 13; j_gene: TRBJ2-7; d_gene: NA; v_gene: TRBV13; abundance: few; CDR3nt: TGTGCCAGCAGCACGACTAGTTCCTACGAGCAGTACTTC; CDR3aa: CASSTTSSYEQYF
len: 15; j_gene: TRBJ2-2; d_gene: NA; v_gene: TRBV5-4; abundance: NA; CDR3nt: TGTGCCAGCAGCTTGGGGACTATAAGGACCGGGGAGCTGTTTTTT; CDR3aa: CASSLGTIRTGELFF
len: 17; j_gene: TRBJ2-7; d_gene: TRBD2; v_gene: TRBV11-2; abundance: once; CDR3nt: TGTGCCAGCAGCTTAGATAGCCGCGGGGGTTTAACCTACGAGCAGTACTTC; CDR3aa: CASSLDSRGGLTYEQYF
len: 13; j_gene: TRBJ1-3; d_gene: NA; v_gene: TRBV6-6; abundance: NA; CDR3nt: TGTGCCAGCAGCCCTTTCTCTGGAAACACCATATATTTT; CDR3aa: CASSPFSGNTIYF
len: 11; j_gene: TRBJ2-7; d_gene: NA; v_gene: TRBV7-8; abundance: NA; CDR3nt: TGTGCCAGCAGCTTAGTTAGTGAGCAGTACTTC; CDR3aa: CASSLVSEQYF
len: 19; j_gene: TRBJ2-1; d_gene: NA; v_gene: TRBV11-2; abundance: once; CDR3nt: TGTGCCAGCAGCTTACGTCTTCTAACGGGAGTGATCTCCTACAATGAGCAGTTCTTC; CDR3aa: CASSLRLLTGVISYNEQFF
len: 14; j_gene: TRBJ2-7; d_gene: TRBD1; v_gene: TRBV6-2/TRBV6-3; abundance: NA; CDR3nt: TGTGCCAGCAGTTACGGTCAGGGGGCGTACGAGCAGTACTTC; CDR3aa: CASSYGQGAYEQYF
len: 17; j_gene: TRBJ2-5; d_gene: TRBD1; v_gene: TRBV10-3; abundance: few; CDR3nt: TGTGCCATCAGTGAGTCCCGACAGGGCCACCGACTGGAGACCCAGTACTTC; CDR3aa: CAISESRQGHRLETQYF
len: 13; j_gene: TRBJ1-4; d_gene: TRBD1; v_gene: TRBV3-1/TRBV3-2; abundance: NA; CDR3nt: TGTGCCAGCAGCCAAATCCGGGACAGCCTCCTGTTTTTT; CDR3aa: CASSQIRDSLLFF
len: 15; j_gene: TRBJ1-5; d_gene: NA; v_gene: TRBV18; abundance: NA; CDR3nt: TGTGCCAGCTCACCAGAGGGTTTCGGCAATCAGCCCCAGCATTTT; CDR3aa: CASSPEGFGNQPQHF
len: 14; j_gene: TRBJ1-1; d_gene: TRBD1; v_gene: TRBV11-2; abundance: NA; CDR3nt: TGTGCCAGCAGCCCAGACAGGGATCACGCTGAAGCTTTCTTT; CDR3aa: CASSPDRDHAEAFF
len: 15; j_gene: TRBJ2-1; d_gene: NA; v_gene: TRBV7-9; abundance: few; CDR3nt: TGTGCCAGCACCCAACTAGCATTGGTGGGTAATGAGCAGTTCTTC; CDR3aa: CASTQLALVGNEQFF
len: 15; j_gene: TRBJ1-2; d_gene: NA; v_gene: TRBV2; abundance: NA; CDR3nt: TGTGCCAGCAGTGAAGCGCGGGGGGTGGGAGATGGCTACACCTTC; CDR3aa: CASSEARGVGDGYTF
len: 13; j_gene: TRBJ1-1; d_gene: TRBD1; v_gene: TRBV18; abundance: NA; CDR3nt: TGTGCCAGCTCAGCGGGACAGAAAGTTGAAGCTTTCTTT; CDR3aa: CASSAGQKVEAFF